The TCR beta chain described here comes from a study of cytomegalovirus exposure and HLA in healthy donors. Study outcomes and limitations: In a later analysis, specific HLA alleles were associated with approximately 17,000 TCR beta sequences at a 0.05 false discovery rate. Generally TCR sequences proved uncommon, though certain public TCRs appeared in numerous donors.

The CDR3 is 14 residues long. V lost 7 bases, J lost 6 bases, and 15 bases lay in between. Germline CDR1 SNHLY, CDR2 FYNNEI. Comment on this clone: The antigen is not known.

PCR employed 60 Vbeta and 13 Jbeta primers. TCRdb's table, derived via immunoSEQ multiplex PCR, lists solely in-frame clones and lacks some. The sample has 150,000 to 200,000 clones, 75% to 85% seen once. The sequence came from a male donor in good health and CMV-seropositive. The V call is TRBV2, the J call TRBJ2-2; D may be TRBD1 (5 bases). Source material: PBMCs. The CDR3 coding sequence is TGTGCCAGCATTAGGACATTAAAGTCCGGGGAGCTGTTTTTT. This codes for CASIRTLKSGELFF. Full variable domain (rest looked up from reference TRBV2 and TRBJ2-2): EPEVTQTPSHQVTQMGQEVILRCVPISNHLYFYWYRQILGQKVEFLVSFYNNEISEKSEIFDDQFSVERPDGSNFTLKIRSTKLEDSAMYFCASIRTLKSGELFFGEGSRLTVL.